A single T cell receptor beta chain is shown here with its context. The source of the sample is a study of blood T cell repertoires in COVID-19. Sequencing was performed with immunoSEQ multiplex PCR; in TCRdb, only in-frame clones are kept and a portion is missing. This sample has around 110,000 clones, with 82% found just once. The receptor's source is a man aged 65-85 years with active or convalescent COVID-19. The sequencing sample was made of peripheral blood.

This chain's CDR3 is CSVEDREGFGTDTQYF. The CDR3 DNA follows: TGCAGCGTTGAAGATCGGGAGGGATTCGGCACAGATACGCAGTATTTT. V is TRBV29-1 and J is TRBJ2-3, with 8 bases fitting TRBD2. With V trimmed by 0 bases and J by 1 base, 6 bases remained unmatched. The CDR3 runs to 16 residues. Germline V gives CDR1 SQVTM, CDR2 ANQGSEA.